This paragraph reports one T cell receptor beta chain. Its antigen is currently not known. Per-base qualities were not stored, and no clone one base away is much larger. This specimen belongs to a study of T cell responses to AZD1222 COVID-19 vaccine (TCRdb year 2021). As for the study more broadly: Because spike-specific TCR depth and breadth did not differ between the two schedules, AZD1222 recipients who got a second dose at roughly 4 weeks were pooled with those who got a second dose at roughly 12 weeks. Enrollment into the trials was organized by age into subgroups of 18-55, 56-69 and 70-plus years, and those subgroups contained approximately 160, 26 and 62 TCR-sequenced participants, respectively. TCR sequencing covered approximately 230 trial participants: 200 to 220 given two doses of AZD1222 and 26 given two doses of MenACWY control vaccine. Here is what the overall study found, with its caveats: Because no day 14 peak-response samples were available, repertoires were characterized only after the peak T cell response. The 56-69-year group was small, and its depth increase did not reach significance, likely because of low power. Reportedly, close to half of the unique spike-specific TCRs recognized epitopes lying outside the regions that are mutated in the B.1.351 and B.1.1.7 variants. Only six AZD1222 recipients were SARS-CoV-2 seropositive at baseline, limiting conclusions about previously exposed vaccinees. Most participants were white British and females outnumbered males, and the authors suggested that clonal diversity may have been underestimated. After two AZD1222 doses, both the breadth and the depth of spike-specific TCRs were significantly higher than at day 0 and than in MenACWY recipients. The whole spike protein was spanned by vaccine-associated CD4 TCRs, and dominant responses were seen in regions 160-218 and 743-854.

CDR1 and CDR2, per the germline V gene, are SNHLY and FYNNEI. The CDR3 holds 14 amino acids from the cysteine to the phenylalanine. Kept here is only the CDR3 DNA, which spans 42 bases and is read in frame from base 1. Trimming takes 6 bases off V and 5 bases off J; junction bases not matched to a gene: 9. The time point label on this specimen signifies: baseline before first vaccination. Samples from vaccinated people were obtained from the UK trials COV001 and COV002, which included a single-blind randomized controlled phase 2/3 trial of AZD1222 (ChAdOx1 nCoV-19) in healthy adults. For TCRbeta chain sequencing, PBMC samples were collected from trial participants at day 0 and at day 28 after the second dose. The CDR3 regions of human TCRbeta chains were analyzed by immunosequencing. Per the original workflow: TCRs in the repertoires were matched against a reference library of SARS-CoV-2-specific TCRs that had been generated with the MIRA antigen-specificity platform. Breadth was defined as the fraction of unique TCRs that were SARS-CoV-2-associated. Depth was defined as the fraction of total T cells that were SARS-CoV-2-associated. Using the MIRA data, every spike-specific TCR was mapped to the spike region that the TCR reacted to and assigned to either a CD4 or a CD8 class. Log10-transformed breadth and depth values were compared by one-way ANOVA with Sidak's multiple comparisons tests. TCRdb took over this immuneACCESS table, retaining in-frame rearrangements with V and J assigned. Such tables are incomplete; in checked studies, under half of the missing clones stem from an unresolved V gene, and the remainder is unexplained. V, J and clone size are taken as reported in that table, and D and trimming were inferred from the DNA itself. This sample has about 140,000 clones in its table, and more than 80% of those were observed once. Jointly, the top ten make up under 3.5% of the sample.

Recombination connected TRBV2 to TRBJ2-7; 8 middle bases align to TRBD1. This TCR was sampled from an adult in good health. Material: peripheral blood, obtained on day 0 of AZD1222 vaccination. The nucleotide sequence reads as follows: TGTGCCAGCAGGCAACAGGGGGGCCTCAACGAGCAGTACTTC. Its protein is CASRQQGGLNEQYF.